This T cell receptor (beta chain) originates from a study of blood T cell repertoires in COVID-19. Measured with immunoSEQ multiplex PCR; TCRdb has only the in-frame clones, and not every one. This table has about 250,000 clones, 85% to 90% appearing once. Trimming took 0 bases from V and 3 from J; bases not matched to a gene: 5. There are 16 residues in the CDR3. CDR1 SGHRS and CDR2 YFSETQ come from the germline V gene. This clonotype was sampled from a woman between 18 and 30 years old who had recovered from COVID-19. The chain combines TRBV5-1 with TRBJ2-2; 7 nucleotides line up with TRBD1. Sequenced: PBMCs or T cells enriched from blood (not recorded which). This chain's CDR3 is CASSLDRTGYTGELFF. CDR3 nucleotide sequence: TGCGCCAGCAGCTTGGATCGGACAGGATACACCGGGGAGCTGTTTTTT.